Listed below are T cell receptor beta chains from one sample, sequenced in a study of early T cells in non-severe SARS-CoV-2 infection. TCRdb reprocessed the 5' RACE reads via MiXCR and lists one record per CDR3 protein. Here the sample spans approximately 84,000 distinct CDR3 sequences, more than 12% being singletons. The sequenced sample consisted of whole blood. The receptor set was obtained from an adult who was a healthcare worker with PCR-confirmed SARS-CoV-2 infection or an uninfected control (not recorded which). CDR3s include the opening cysteine and the closing phenylalanine or tryptophan. D genes are given only for firm matches. Some rows mark clone size as missing; the rest say once, few, many or name a class of expanded clone.

J: TRBJ1-5; size: few; D: TRBD1; V: TRBV10-2; CDR3: CASSVTGLGNQPQHF; DNA: TGCGCCAGCAGCGTGACAGGGCTTGGGAATCAGCCCCAGCATTTT
J: TRBJ2-1; size: many; D: TRBD2; V: TRBV20-1; CDR3: CSATPWGRARDEQFF; DNA: TGCAGTGCTACACCATGGGGGAGGGCCAGGGATGAGCAGTTCTTC
J: TRBJ1-1; size: few; D: TRBD1; V: TRBV5-5; CDR3: CASSTAGTGGRGTEAFF; DNA: TGTGCCAGCAGCACCGCTGGAACAGGGGGAAGAGGCACTGAAGCTTTCTTT
J: TRBJ2-5; size: many; D: -; V: TRBV28; CDR3: CASSLLQETQYF; DNA: TGTGCCAGCAGTTTACTGCAAGAGACCCAGTACTTC
J: TRBJ1-1; size: many; D: -; V: TRBV7-6; CDR3: CASSTGTEYTEAFF; DNA: TGTGCCAGCAGCACCGGGACGGAATACACTGAAGCTTTCTTT
J: TRBJ2-5; size: -; D: -; V: TRBV28; CDR3: CASSPPDETQYF; DNA: TGTGCCAGCAGTCCCCCCGATGAGACCCAGTACTTC
J: TRBJ2-7; size: few; D: -; V: TRBV30; CDR3: CALSWGNYEQYF; DNA: TGTGCCTTGAGCTGGGGTAACTACGAGCAGTACTTC
J: TRBJ2-2; size: -; D: -; V: TRBV7-9; CDR3: CASSFAGATGELFF; DNA: TGTGCCAGCAGCTTTGCGGGCGCCACCGGGGAGCTGTTTTTT
J: TRBJ2-6; size: -; D: -; V: TRBV12-3/TRBV12-4; CDR3: CASSRPGRANVLTF; DNA: TGTGCCAGCAGCCGACCCGGGCGGGCCAACGTCCTGACTTTC
J: TRBJ2-5; size: few; D: -; V: TRBV6-6; CDR3: CASSSRGMETQYF; DNA: TGTGCCAGCAGTTCTCGAGGGATGGAGACCCAGTACTTC
J: TRBJ2-5; size: few; D: TRBD2; V: TRBV18; CDR3: CASSPMGTSGQETQYF; DNA: TGTGCCAGCTCACCCATGGGGACTAGCGGACAAGAGACCCAGTACTTC
J: TRBJ2-7; size: many; D: -; V: TRBV11-2; CDR3: CASSLEGGRRYEQYF; DNA: TGTGCCAGCAGCTTAGAGGGCGGCAGGCGGTACGAGCAGTACTTC
J: TRBJ2-7; size: -; D: -; V: TRBV4-1; CDR3: CASSQEDATLSYEQYF; DNA: TGCGCCAGCAGCCAAGAGGACGCCACTTTGTCCTACGAGCAGTACTTC
J: TRBJ2-5; size: -; D: TRBD1; V: TRBV9; CDR3: CASSGGSGQQETQYF; DNA: TGTGCCAGCAGCGGGGGTTCGGGACAGCAAGAGACACAGTACTTC
J: TRBJ1-4; size: few; D: -; V: TRBV20-1; CDR3: CSARVRAGDEKLFF; DNA: TGCAGTGCTAGAGTGCGGGCGGGTGATGAAAAACTGTTTTTT
J: TRBJ2-2; size: -; D: TRBD2; V: TRBV2; CDR3: CASSENTLAGFYPGELFF; DNA: TGTGCCAGCAGTGAAAACACGCTAGCGGGATTTTACCCCGGGGAGCTGTTTTTT
J: TRBJ2-7; size: -; D: TRBD2; V: TRBV28; CDR3: CASRASGTHEQYF; DNA: TGTGCCAGCAGGGCTAGCGGGACCCACGAGCAGTACTTC
J: TRBJ2-1; size: -; D: -; V: TRBV5-8; CDR3: CASSLVDAAGEQFF; DNA: TGTGCCAGCAGCTTGGTCGACGCGGCAGGGGAGCAGTTCTTC
J: TRBJ1-5; size: many; D: -; V: TRBV11-2; CDR3: CASSPVGHFGQPQHF; DNA: TGTGCCAGCAGCCCAGTTGGTCATTTCGGCCAGCCCCAGCATTTT
J: TRBJ1-3; size: few; D: -; V: TRBV7-6; CDR3: CASSLGTASENTIYF; DNA: TGTGCCAGCAGCTTAGGGACAGCATCTGAAAACACCATATATTTT
J: TRBJ1-1; size: -; D: -; V: TRBV3-1; CDR3: CASSQVGGFSTEAFF; DNA: TGTGCCAGCAGCCAAGTAGGCGGATTTAGCACTGAAGCTTTCTTT
J: TRBJ2-7; size: -; D: -; V: TRBV27; CDR3: CASRRGDSYEQYF; DNA: TGTGCCAGCAGAAGAGGGGACTCCTACGAGCAGTACTTC